What follows describes a single TCR beta chain. Its antigen has not been determined. The input lacks base qualities; no much larger clone sits a single base away. Other DNA sequences in the sample encode the same CDR3. Including the terminal cysteine and phenylalanine, the CDR3 comprises 13 residues. Only the CDR3 part of the read is kept: 39 bases, read in frame from the first base. CDR1 and CDR2 are read off the germline V gene as SGHTA and FQGNSA. Cut back by 5 bases and 0 bases, the V and J ends lie 5 bases apart. TCRbeta CDR3 regions were amplified from genomic DNA using the immunoSEQ Assay, a bias-controlled multiplex PCR. Per the authors' processing: The number of nucleated cells in each sample was estimated by amplification of reference gene primers within the assay. To quantify the absolute abundance of each unique TCRbeta CDR3 rearrangement, sequence reads were collapsed and filtered. Productive Simpson clonality was computed per sample as the square root of Simpson's diversity index over productive rearrangements. The table comes from immuneACCESS by way of TCRdb, which keeps in-frame sequences with V and J called. Part of the clones is missing from these tables; in studies checked, under half for an unresolved V gene and the rest for unknown reasons. That table gives V, J and clone size, and the DNA gave D and trimming. The sample has 77,000 or so clones on record, around 76% of them singletons. The top ten constitute around 30% of the sample.

This record comes from a study of blood T cell repertoires in COVID-19 (TCRdb year 2020). In the study overall: Collaborator samples came from the United States, Italy and Spain and covered acute and convalescent phases of COVID-19. Subjects who had been exposed to COVID-19, were actively infected with it, or had recovered from it provided the deeply sampled blood TCRbeta repertoires that made up the dataset. Where available, HLA class I and class II types were obtained from metadata supplied by the sample provider rather than from assay-based typing. The sample metadata nearly always contained a de-identified subject ID, COVID-19 status, age in years and sex. The repertoires were released in a freely available public database intended as a resource for research on the immune response to SARS-CoV-2. Samples came from the ongoing ImmuneRACE study (first 160 participants) plus 1,254 subjects from 6 global collaborators. The material from the prospective study consisted of cDNA or gDNA derived from T cells, B-cell-depleted T cells, or PBMCs.

Each collaborating institution followed its own protocols to collect whole blood in K2EDTA tubes. For TCRbeta analysis, collaborators shipped samples as frozen whole blood, isolated PBMCs, or DNA extracted from either of those sample types. Study-level results and caveats: The amount of clinical and demographic metadata varied by source and participant and was provided uncurated.

Recombination linked TRBV7-2 to TRBJ1-5; the D gene lacks a confident call. The clonotype originates from a woman aged 80 or over with active or convalescent COVID-19. Sequenced: peripheral blood. In nucleotide form, the sequence is TGTGCCAGCAGCCCTTCTAGCAATCAGCCCCAGCATTTT. Its translation is CASSPSSNQPQHF.